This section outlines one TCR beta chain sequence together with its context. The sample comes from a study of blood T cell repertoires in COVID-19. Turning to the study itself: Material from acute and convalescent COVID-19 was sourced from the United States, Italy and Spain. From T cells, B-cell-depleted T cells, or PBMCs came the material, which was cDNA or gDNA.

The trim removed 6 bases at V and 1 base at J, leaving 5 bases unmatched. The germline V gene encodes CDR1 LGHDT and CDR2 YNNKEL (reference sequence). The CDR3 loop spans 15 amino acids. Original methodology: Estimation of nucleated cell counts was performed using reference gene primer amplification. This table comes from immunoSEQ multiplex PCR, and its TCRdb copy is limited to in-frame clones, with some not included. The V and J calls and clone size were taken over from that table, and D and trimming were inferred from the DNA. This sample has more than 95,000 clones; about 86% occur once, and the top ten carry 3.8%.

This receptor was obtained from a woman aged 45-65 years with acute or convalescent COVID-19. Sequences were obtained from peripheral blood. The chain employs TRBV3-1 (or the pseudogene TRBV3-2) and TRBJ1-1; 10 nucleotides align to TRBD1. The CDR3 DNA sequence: TGTGCCAGCAGACTGGGACAGGGGCCGAACACTGAAGCTTTCTTT. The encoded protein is CASRLGQGPNTEAFF.